This passage covers 3 T cell receptor beta chains from one sample sequenced in a study of immune evolution from preneoplasia to lung adenocarcinoma. The protocol was immunoSEQ multiplex PCR, while the TCRdb copy is restricted to in-frame clones and leaves out a portion. The sample lists approximately 3,700 clones, over 70% occurring once. Sequenced: FFPE adjacent normal lung tissue. The receptor set was obtained from a person aged 65 to 85 with lung adenocarcinoma.

The genes are TRBV7-2 and TRBJ2-7; perhaps TRBD2 as D (5 bases). V was cut by 1 base and J by 0 bases, with 7 bases left in between. The CDR3 is made up of 14 amino acids. Germline CDR1 and CDR2: SGHTA and FQGNSA. The CDR3 loop is CASSLGAVSYEQYF. The DNA for the CDR3 is TGTGCCAGCAGCTTAGGAGCGGTCTCCTACGAGCAGTACTTC.

The rearrangement uses TRBV10-2 and TRBJ1-5; 12 nucleotides line up with TRBD1. CDR3 size: 18 residues. From germline, CDR1 is WSHSY and CDR2 SAAADI. The CDR3 DNA is TGCGCTCCTACCCGGGACAGGGGGCAGGGGAATAGCAATCAGCCCCAGCATTTT. Translating gives CAPTRDRGQGNSNQPQHF.

The chain recombines TRBV27 with TRBJ2-1; the match to TRBD2 covers 12 bases. V shed 7 bases, J shed 8 bases, and the junction held 9 bases outside the gene matches. CDR1 MNHEY and CDR2 SMNVEV come from the germline V gene (reference sequence). The CDR3 has 15 amino acids. The CDR3 bases are TGTGCCAGCACCTTCTCGGCTAGCGGGAGGGATGAGCAGTTCTTC. Residues: CASTFSASGRDEQFF.